A single sample gave rise to the 23 T cell receptor beta chains below, sequenced in a study of CD8+CD57+ T cells in acquired aplastic anemia (dated by TCRdb to between 2018 and 2020). TCRdb lists the instrument as Illumina HiSeq 2000. Genomic DNA served as template for TCR beta VDJ combination and CDR3 sequence profiling. TCRdb handled the public reads itself, with Q25 trimming in fastp and clone calling in MiXCR, and kept productive beta chains. Rows matching on CDR3 protein sequence are summarized as one entry with the most common DNA and genes. The sample table contains approximately 190,000 distinct CDR3 sequences; only one count was recorded for approximately 50% of them. The ten largest clones represent around a tenth of the sample. The patients picked for sequencing were ones in whom flow cytometry had shown an expansion of CD8+CD57+ cells. Sequencing input: sorted CD4+, CD8+, or CD8+CD57+ T cells (not recorded which) from PBMCs. Every receptor here comes from a human donor with aplastic anemia.

J is TRBJ2-7 and V is TRBV7-8; no definite D call. The CDR3 runs 15 residues. Looked up from germline, CDR1 is SGHVS and CDR2 is FQNEAQ. Trimming took off 3 bases at V and 4 bases at J, with 16 bases between the two ends. The CDR3 nucleotides read TGTGCCAGCAGCTTCTCGCCCTTGGTGGGATACGAGCAGTACTTC. It specifies CASSFSPLVGYEQYF.

The chain joins TRBV7-3 to TRBJ2-3; TRBD1 matches at 7 bases. Germline CDR1 is SGHTA and CDR2 is FQGTGA. Unmatched junction bases numbered 12, after V lost 1 base and J lost 2 bases. The CDR3 consists of 18 residues. The DNA for the CDR3 is TGTGCCAGCAGCTTAAACGCCCGGACAGGACCTTCCACAGATACGCAGTATTTT. Translated, it gives CASSLNARTGPSTDTQYF. Together with reference TRBV7-3 and TRBJ2-3, the CDR3 gives the full variable domain: GAGVSQTPSNKVTEKGKYVELRCDPISGHTALYWYRQSLGQGPEFLIYFQGTGAADDSGLPNDRFFAVRPEGSVSTLKIQRTERGDSAVYLCASSLNARTGPSTDTQYFGPGTRLTVL.

Only one count was recorded for this clonotype. The rearrangement links TRBV5-1 to TRBJ1-2; maybe TRBD1 (6 bases). Trimming pared 4 bases from V and 5 bases from J, leaving 21 bases between. Germline CDR1 and CDR2: SGHRS and YFSETQ. The CDR3 consists of 16 residues. The CDR3 region has the DNA TGCGCCAGCAGCAGTTCAGCAGGGGCGCTGGGGTATGGCTACACCTTC. Protein: CASSSSAGALGYGYTF.

This clonotype was seen at least ten times. The chain employs TRBV5-1 and TRBJ1-5; a possible D gene is TRBD1 (6 bases). The V and J ends lost 0 bases and 4 bases respectively, with 11 bases between them. This CDR3 region has 15 residues. Germline V gene data show CDR1 as SGHRS and CDR2 as YFSETQ. The chain's CDR3 is CASSLDVGANQPQHF. CDR3 in DNA: TGCGCCAGCAGCTTGGATGTGGGGGCGAATCAGCCCCAGCATTTT.

This clonotype was seen more than once but under ten times. In nucleotides, the CDR3 is TGTGCCAGCTCACGGGGCCAAAATCAAGAGACCCAGTACTTC. Translation: CASSRGQNQETQYF. The chain carries TRBV2 and TRBJ2-5; D might be TRBD1 or TRBD2, each matching 5 bases. Germline assignment: CDR1 SNHLY and CDR2 FYNNEI. Trimming stripped 8 bases from V and 2 bases from J, with 15 bases between. This CDR3 spans 14 amino acids.

This clonotype came up a few times. The V and J genes are TRBV11-2 and TRBJ2-3; a weak D match, TRBD2 (6 bases). The germline V gene encodes CDR1 SGHAT and CDR2 FQNNGV. V gave up 2 bases and J gave up 0 bases, with 18 bases separating them. This CDR3 has 18 amino acids. CDR3 sequence: CASSLSWRAGTSTDTQYF. CDR3 nucleotides: TGTGCCAGCAGCTTATCTTGGCGGGCGGGAACTAGCACAGATACGCAGTATTTT.

The J gene is TRBJ2-1, the V gene TRBV9; D not resolved. The CDR3 totals 14 residues. Trimming left V 7 bases short and J 0 bases short, with 11 bases between. The germline V gene encodes CDR1 SGDLS and CDR2 YYNGEE. CDR3 sequence: CASHPATSYNEQFF. The CDR3 DNA is TGTGCCAGCCACCCCGCCACCTCCTACAATGAGCAGTTCTTC.

As concerns this clonotype: At one boundary the junction diverges from the germline segment, which might be a read error. The rearrangement uses TRBV9 and TRBJ2-1; D is possibly TRBD1 (5 bases). This CDR3 is 15 amino acids long. The germline V gene has CDR1 SGDLS and CDR2 YYNGEE. CDR3 nucleotides: TGTGCCAGCAGCGTAGATCCAGGGTTCTCCAATGAGCAGCTCTTC. Residues: CASSVDPGFSNEQLF.

This clonotype was seen many times. This chain joins TRBV9 and TRBJ2-7, with D possibly being TRBD1 (6 bases). Trimming took 0 bases from V and 2 from J, leaving 12 bases between them. This CDR3 has 15 residues. Per the germline V gene, CDR1 is SGDLS and CDR2 is YYNGEE. CDR3 in DNA: TGTGCCAGCAGCGTAGCCGGGACAAGTCCCTACGAGCAGTACTTC. Translating gives CASSVAGTSPYEQYF.

The chain couples TRBV12-3 or TRBV12-4 to TRBJ2-7; possible D gene TRBD2, 5 bases. The CDR3 spans 12 residues. V lost 5 bases and J 5 bases, leaving 10 bases between the germline ends. CDR3 sequence reads: CASSPEGHEQYF. The CDR3 DNA follows: TGTGCCAGCAGTCCCGAGGGCCACGAGCAGTACTTC.

This chain joins TRBV6-1 and TRBJ2-5, with D unresolved. Trimming stripped 7 bases from V and 5 bases from J, with 17 bases between. The CDR3 is 14 residues long. The germline CDR1 and CDR2 sequences are MNHNS and SASEGT. The CDR3 reads CASTPTSVKETQYF. For the CDR3, the DNA is TGTGCCAGCACTCCTACGTCCGTGAAGGAGACCCAGTACTTC.

This chain links TRBV20-1 with TRBJ2-3; 8 bases map to TRBD2. CDR1 DFQATT and CDR2 SNEGSKA come from the germline V gene (reference sequence). V was clipped by 3 bases and J by 4 bases; unmatched bases: 9. There are 15 residues in the CDR3. The CDR3 DNA reads as TGCAGTGCTAGTAAAAGCGGGGGAGCAGCAGATACGCAGTATTTT. This codes for CSASKSGGAADTQYF.

For this clonotype: The junction does not match germline at one end; this may be a read error. The chain couples TRBV7-9 to TRBJ1-2, with 9 bases identical to TRBD1. Germline V lookup: CDR1 SEHNR, CDR2 FQNEAQ (reference sequence). CDR3 length equals 15 residues. The CDR3: CASSSPGQGNSGYTF. CDR3 DNA sequence: TGTGCCAGCAGCTCACCGGGACAGGGAAACTCTGGCTACACCTTC.

This clonotype appeared many times. The rearrangement joins TRBV7-6 to TRBJ2-1; D unresolved. This CDR3 has 16 residues. Trimming left V 2 bases short and J 4 bases short, with 15 bases between. The germline V gene encodes CDR1 SGHVS and CDR2 FNYEAQ. The CDR3 DNA follows: TGTGCCAGCAGCTTAAATACTTACAAGGGTTACAATGAGCAGTTCTTC. This gives the protein CASSLNTYKGYNEQFF.

The gene calls are TRBV2 and TRBJ1-2, with 8 nucleotides matching TRBD1. Trimming took 1 base from V and 5 from J; bases not matched to a gene: 0. The germline V gene encodes CDR1 SNHLY and CDR2 FYNNEI. This CDR3 has 13 residues. The CDR3 is CASSEGQGYGYTF. Here the CDR3 DNA reads TGTGCCAGCAGTGAAGGACAGGGGTATGGCTACACCTTC. Looking up the rest from reference TRBV2 and TRBJ1-2 gives the full variable domain: EPEVTQTPSHQVTQMGQEVILRCVPISNHLYFYWYRQILGQKVEFLVSFYNNEISEKSEIFDDQFSVERPDGSNFTLKIRSTKLEDSAMYFCASSEGQGYGYTFGSGTRLTVV.

The J gene is TRBJ2-3, the V gene TRBV27; possibly TRBD2 for D (6 bases). Germline values: CDR1 MNHEY, CDR2 SMNVEV (reference sequence). Trimming took 6 bases from V and 3 from J, leaving 16 bases between them. The CDR3 covers 15 residues. CDR3 nucleotides: TGTGCCAGCAGACACTGGACTACTGATACAGATACGCAGTATTTT. It is translated as CASRHWTTDTDTQYF.

Of note for this clonotype: One junction end does not reproduce the germline sequence, and a read error may be involved. The chain links TRBV10-3 to TRBJ1-1, with D maybe TRBD1 (5 bases). This CDR3 region has 13 residues. Germline V gives CDR1 ENHRY, CDR2 SYGVKD. CDR3 region: CASSETVGTEAFF. The CDR3 DNA is TGTGCCAGCAGTGAGACAGTAGGTACTGAAGCTTTCTTT.

The V and J genes are TRBV19 and TRBJ2-6; TRBD1 agrees at 7 bases. The J segment lost 2 bases and the V segment lost 5 bases, leaving 3 bases of the junction unmatched. From germline, CDR1 is LNHDA and CDR2 SQIVND (reference sequence). The CDR3 is made up of 15 amino acids. The CDR3 here is CASSFTGAGANVLTF. The CDR3 bases are TGTGCCAGTAGTTTTACAGGGGCTGGGGCCAACGTCCTGACTTTC.

This clonotype has at least ten counts. The rearrangement links TRBV19 to TRBJ2-7; D unclear. Deletions cut 3 bases from V and 7 bases from J, with 16 bases between. Looked up from germline, CDR1 is LNHDA and CDR2 is SQIVND (reference sequence). The CDR3 covers 14 residues. The CDR3, as DNA: TGTGCCAGTAGTATGATACCCCGGCTAGGGGAGCAGTACTTC. This codes for CASSMIPRLGEQYF.

V usage is TRBV20-1 and J usage is TRBJ2-1; perhaps TRBD2 as D (5 bases). The V gene lost 4 bases and the J gene lost 2 bases, with 18 bases spanning the gap. This CDR3 has 16 residues. The germline CDR1 and CDR2 sequences are DFQATT and SNEGSKA (reference sequence). In nucleotides, the CDR3 is TGCAGTGCTATGGATGGGCAAACTAGTCCCTACAATGAGCAGTTCTTC. Translating gives CSAMDGQTSPYNEQFF.

The V gene is TRBV2, the J gene TRBJ1-5; no clear D. The CDR3 is 14 residues long. With 5 bases removed from V and 6 bases from J, the gap between germline ends came to 14 bases. From germline, CDR1 is SNHLY and CDR2 FYNNEI. CDR3 nucleotides: TGTGCCAGCAGTCTAAATCTGCTTACTCAGCCCCAGCATTTT. This encodes CASSLNLLTQPQHF. The variable domain in full, with the rest retrieved from reference TRBV2 and TRBJ1-5, is EPEVTQTPSHQVTQMGQEVILRCVPISNHLYFYWYRQILGQKVEFLVSFYNNEISEKSEIFDDQFSVERPDGSNFTLKIRSTKLEDSAMYFCASSLNLLTQPQHFGDGTRLSIL.

This clonotype was picked up a small number of times. Here the CDR3 reads CATSRSREGADTQYF. As DNA, the CDR3 is TGTGCCACCAGCAGATCCCGGGAGGGGGCGGATACGCAGTATTTT. The chain joins TRBV15 to TRBJ2-3; maybe TRBD2 (8 bases). The CDR3 has 15 amino acids. Per germline, CDR1 LNHNV and CDR2 YYDKDF (reference sequence). V lost 2 bases and J 6 bases, leaving 15 bases between the germline ends.

The chain uses TRBV24-1 and TRBJ2-3, with D perhaps TRBD1 or TRBD2 (5 bases each). Trimming took off 0 bases at V and 2 bases at J, with 8 bases between the two ends. In germline, CDR1 is KGHDR, CDR2 SFDVKD. The CDR3 length is 15 residues. CDR3 bases: TGTGCCACCAGTGATTTGCGGGACGACACAGATACGCAGTATTTT. Translated: CATSDLRDDTDTQYF.